The 25 T cell receptor beta chains listed next were all sequenced from one sample in a study of control samples from healthy donors and cancer patients. Sequenced by immunoSEQ multiplex PCR; TCRdb stores in-frame clones only, minus some. The sample lists more than 65,000 clones, about 83% occurring once. Sequenced material: blood. All receptors derive from a man between 60 and 75 years old in good health.

The genes are TRBV5-4 and TRBJ1-1, with 7 bases aligning to TRBD1. This CDR3 comprises 14 residues. The germline gives CDR1 SGHNT, CDR2 YYREEE (reference sequence). Germline trimming cut 3 bases from V and 0 bases from J; bases unmatched to any gene: 2. CDR3 DNA: TGTGCCAGCAGCTCGACAGGGTTGAACACTGAAGCTTTCTTT. It specifies CASSSTGLNTEAFF. The variable domain in full, completed from reference TRBV5-4 and TRBJ1-1, reads ETGVTQSPTHLIKTRGQQVTLRCSSQSGHNTVSWYQQALGQGPQFIFQYYREEENGRGNFPPRFSGLQFPNYSSELNVNALELDDSALYLCASSSTGLNTEAFFGQGTRLTVV.

This clone was counted many times. V usage is TRBV6-2 or TRBV6-3 and J usage is TRBJ1-2; 7 bases line up with TRBD1. J gave up 7 bases and V 6 bases, and 8 bases lay outside the gene matches. CDR1 MNHEY and CDR2 SVGEGT come from the germline V gene. This CDR3 is 13 amino acids long. Here the CDR3 DNA reads TGTGCCAGCAGCCTCACAGGGGAATCTGGCTACACCTTC. Residues: CASSLTGESGYTF.

The gene calls are TRBV15 and TRBJ2-1; the D is unclear. CDR3 length equals 15 residues. Germline V gene sequence: CDR1 LNHNV, CDR2 YYDKDF (reference sequence). Trimming stripped 0 bases from V and 4 bases from J, with 10 bases between. CDR3 in amino acids: CATSRDLGHYNEQFF. The CDR3 region has the DNA TGTGCCACCAGCAGAGATCTGGGCCATTACAATGAGCAGTTCTTC.

The rearrangement uses TRBV18 and TRBJ2-2; D might be TRBD1 or TRBD2, each matching 5 bases. The CDR3 spans 16 residues. Germline CDR1 KGHSH, CDR2 LQKENI. V lost 1 base and J lost 7, with 16 bases in between. The CDR3 DNA reads as TGTGCCAGCTCACCACTTTTACAGGTCGAGGGCGGGGAGCTGTTTTTT. It yields the protein CASSPLLQVEGGELFF. The full variable domain, rest sourced from reference TRBV18 and TRBJ2-2, is NAGVMQNPRHLVRRRGQEARLRCSPMKGHSHVYWYRQLPEEGLKFMVYLQKENIIDESGMPKERFSAEFPKEGPSILRIQQVVRGDSAAYFCASSPLLQVEGGELFFGEGSRLTVL.

The chain employs TRBV28 and TRBJ2-7; a possible D gene is TRBD2 (5 bases). Germline assignment: CDR1 MDHEN and CDR2 SYDVKM. Trimming shortened V by 4 bases and J by 3 bases, and 13 bases separated the two germline ends. This CDR3 spans 14 amino acids. CDR3 amino acids: CASSSTVGVYEQYF. In nucleotides, the CDR3 is TGTGCCAGCAGTTCCACGGTGGGAGTCTACGAGCAGTACTTC.

The chain carries TRBV7-2 and TRBJ2-3; TRBD2 aligns across 10 bases. Germline CDR1 and CDR2: SGHTA and FQGNSA. The CDR3 loop spans 16 amino acids. V was pared by 5 bases and J by 4 bases, with 9 bases of the junction left unmatched. CDR3 protein: CASSLLAGALPDTQYF. As DNA, the CDR3 is TGTGCCAGCAGCCTCCTAGCGGGAGCCCTCCCAGATACGCAGTATTTT.

The chain has TRBV21-1 and TRBJ1-4; the D call of TRBD1 is as the table states it, not checked on the DNA. TRBV21-1 is noted as a pseudogene. The CDR3 covers 17 residues. CDR3 in amino acids: CASSPTERGPTNEKLFF. As DNA, the CDR3 is TGTGCCAGCAGCCCTACCGAGAGGGGGCCAACTAATGAAAAACTGTTTTTT.

J is TRBJ1-1 and V is TRBV15; D is perhaps TRBD1 (6 bases). The V and J ends lost 1 base and 5 bases respectively, with 17 bases between them. Germline V gene lookup returns CDR1 LNHNV and CDR2 YYDKDF (reference sequence). This CDR3 is built from 16 residues. DNA of the CDR3: TGTGCCACCAGCAGAGCGTTAGGGGGAAGGGGAACTGAAGCTTTCTTT. This sequence encodes CATSRALGGRGTEAFF.

The chain uses TRBV6-5 and TRBJ2-4; D assignment may be TRBD1 or TRBD2 (6 bases each). This CDR3 has 15 residues. Trimming removed 9 bases from V and 7 bases from J, with 22 bases in between. Germline V gene data show CDR1 as MNHEY and CDR2 as SVGAGI. CDR3 in DNA: TGTGCCAGTAGACTGGGGGCAGGAGGAGGGAACATTCAGTACTTC. Translated: CASRLGAGGGNIQYF.

The V and J genes are TRBV7-6 and TRBJ2-2, with 8 bases aligning to TRBD2. Trimming cost V 1 base and J 3 bases; bases outside gene matches: 4. The CDR3 extends over 16 amino acids. Germline V gene data show CDR1 as SGHVS and CDR2 as FNYEAQ. CDR3 sequence (DNA): TGTGCCAGCAGCTTAGTCGCTAGCGGGCACACCGGGGAGCTGTTTTTT. This encodes CASSLVASGHTGELFF.

This clone was observed a single time. The chain couples TRBV30 to TRBJ1-4; D call uncertain. V was cut by 1 base and J by 4 bases, with 7 bases left in between. Germline CDR1 is GTSNPN and CDR2 is SVGIG (reference sequence). The CDR3 covers 13 residues. CDR3 amino acids: CAWSARFNEKLFF. The CDR3 coding sequence is TGTGCCTGGAGTGCGAGGTTTAATGAAAAACTGTTTTTT.

This chain links TRBV28 with TRBJ2-5; TRBD2 aligns across 13 bases. Germline CDR1 reads MDHEN; CDR2 reads SYDVKM. With 2 bases clipped from V and 2 bases from J, the junction kept 11 bases outside the gene matches. The CDR3 is 19 amino acids. CDR3 sequence (DNA): TGTGCCAGCAGTTTACCCCGACTAGCGGGAGGACCCCCGCAAGAGACCCAGTACTTC. This translates into CASSLPRLAGGPPQETQYF.

The gene calls are TRBV28 and TRBJ1-5; 9 bases line up with TRBD1. Germline V lookup: CDR1 MDHEN, CDR2 SYDVKM. This CDR3 spans 19 amino acids. V gave up 2 bases and J gave up 0 bases; unmatched junction bases: 11. CDR3 amino acids: CASSLTGTGFIVSNQPQHF. CDR3 nucleotides: TGTGCCAGCAGTTTAACCGGGACAGGGTTCATCGTTAGCAATCAGCCCCAGCATTTT. Complete variable domain (other parts from reference TRBV28 and TRBJ1-5): DVKVTQSSRYLVKRTGEKVFLECVQDMDHENMFWYRQDPGLGLRLIYFSYDVKMKEKGDIPEGYSVSREKKERFSLILESASTNQTSMYLCASSLTGTGFIVSNQPQHFGDGTRLSIL.

The chain combines TRBV27 with TRBJ1-2; tentative D call: TRBD1 (5 bases). The germline CDR1 and CDR2 sequences are MNHEY and SMNVEV (reference sequence). V was clipped by 3 bases and J by 4 bases, with 15 bases between them. The CDR3 is made up of 15 amino acids. The CDR3 region has the DNA TGTGCCAGCAGTTTTGTCCGCCAGGGCTCCTATGGCTACACCTTC. Encoded protein: CASSFVRQGSYGYTF.

The chain combines TRBV18 with TRBJ2-3; no reliable D call. Trimming took 2 bases from V and 3 from J, leaving 6 bases between them. The germline CDR1 and CDR2 sequences are KGHSH and LQKENI. The CDR3 contains 13 residues. CDR3 protein: CASSPGATDTQYF. The CDR3 coding sequence is TGTGCCAGCTCACCAGGAGCTACAGATACGCAGTATTTT.

The chain employs TRBV27 and TRBJ2-7; the match to TRBD1 covers 9 bases. The CDR3 is 14 amino acids. The V segment lost 5 bases and the J segment 8 bases; nucleotides outside the gene matches: 10. The germline V gene encodes CDR1 MNHEY and CDR2 SMNVEV (reference sequence). CDR3 sequence: CASSTGQGDFQQYF. The CDR3 region has the DNA TGTGCCAGCAGTACGGGACAGGGCGACTTTCAGCAGTACTTC.

This chain connects TRBV6-1 to TRBJ2-1; D not certain. The CDR3 is 14 residues long. Germline CDR1 is MNHNS and CDR2 is SASEGT. Trimming pared 2 bases from V and 4 bases from J, leaving 9 bases between. The CDR3 DNA reads as TGTGCCAGCAGTGAAACCACATCGTACAATGAGCAGTTCTTC. It yields the protein CASSETTSYNEQFF.

The V gene is TRBV21-1, the J gene TRBJ2-5; the table names TRBD2, a call not compared with the DNA. TRBV21-1 is a recognized pseudogene. There are 14 residues in the CDR3. For the CDR3, the DNA is TGTGCCAGAAAACTAGCGGGGTACCAAGAGACCCAGTACTTC. It yields the protein CARKLAGYQETQYF.

The V gene is TRBV7-2, the J gene TRBJ2-7; D is unresolved. Per germline, CDR1 SGHTA and CDR2 FQGNSA. This CDR3 is 14 amino acids long. Trimming took off 1 base at V and 2 bases at J, with 9 bases between the two ends. In DNA form, the CDR3 reads TGTGCCAGCAGCTTAGGCTTAGCAACCTACGAGCAGTACTTC. Translating gives CASSLGLATYEQYF.

This clone has more than one count but fewer than ten. This CDR3 is CASSPSWSNQPQHF. CDR3 bases: TGTGCCAGCAGTCCCTCATGGAGCAATCAGCCCCAGCATTTT. This chain uses TRBV27 with TRBJ1-5, with unresolved D. The V gene's germline CDR1 is MNHEY and CDR2 SMNVEV (reference sequence). Trimming removed 5 bases from V and 1 base from J, with 9 bases in between. The CDR3 is made up of 14 amino acids.

The chain employs TRBV7-2 and TRBJ2-2; D is uncertain. Germline loops: CDR1 SGHTA, CDR2 FQGNSA. This CDR3 has 16 amino acids. V was clipped by 0 bases and J by 6 bases, with 14 bases between them. The CDR3 protein is CASSLAAPVRSGELFF. The CDR3 DNA reads as TGTGCCAGCAGCTTAGCGGCTCCAGTGAGATCCGGGGAGCTGTTTTTT.

The chain has TRBV7-8 and TRBJ2-7, with 7 bases lining up with TRBD1. Looked up from germline, CDR1 is SGHVS and CDR2 is FQNEAQ. This CDR3 spans 13 amino acids. J lost 5 bases, V lost 5 bases, and 6 bases had no gene match. The CDR3 spells CASSIRQGNEQYF. The CDR3 DNA follows: TGTGCCAGCAGCATAAGACAGGGTAACGAGCAGTACTTC.

This sequence joins TRBV28 and TRBJ2-7; 12 bases agree with TRBD1. The CDR3 spans 17 residues. The trim removed 8 bases at V and 0 bases at J, leaving 11 bases unmatched. The germline gives CDR1 MDHEN, CDR2 SYDVKM. CDR3: CASAGQGARGGSYEQYF. In DNA, the CDR3 is TGTGCCAGCGCGGGACAGGGGGCGCGGGGGGGCTCCTACGAGCAGTACTTC. The full variable domain, in which reference TRBV28 and TRBJ2-7 provide the parts outside the CDR3, is DVKVTQSSRYLVKRTGEKVFLECVQDMDHENMFWYRQDPGLGLRLIYFSYDVKMKEKGDIPEGYSVSREKKERFSLILESASTNQTSMYLCASAGQGARGGSYEQYFGPGTRLTVT.

The rearrangement links TRBV11-2 to TRBJ2-7, with 9 bases lining up with TRBD2. V dropped 1 base and J dropped 3; count of bases not matched to a gene: 10. The CDR3 sequence is 17 residues long. The germline V gene has CDR1 SGHAT and CDR2 FQNNGV. CDR3 nucleotides: TGTGCCAGCAGCTTAGGCGGTCTAGCGGGACGAAACTACGAGCAGTACTTC. Translation: CASSLGGLAGRNYEQYF.

The CDR3 sequence: CASSLGGQGVPRGNQPQHF. Written as DNA, the CDR3 is TGTGCCAGCAGCTTAGGAGGACAGGGGGTACCAAGGGGCAATCAGCCCCAGCATTTT. This chain joins TRBV7-3 and TRBJ1-5, with 10 bases matching TRBD1. Germline V gives CDR1 SGHTA, CDR2 FQGTGA. This CDR3 is 19 amino acids long. The V segment lost 2 bases and the J segment 2 bases; nucleotides outside the gene matches: 12.